The sequence of this T cell receptor (beta chain) was determined in a study of T cells after yellow fever vaccination (dated by TCRdb to between 2019 and 2020). General notes on the study: The SMART-Seq v4 Ultra Low Input RNA kit was used to prepare libraries from fractions with low cell numbers. Blood was collected at multiple timepoints before and after primary and secondary immunization, and bulk PBMC replicates and cell subsets were isolated. Bulk TCR alpha and beta repertoires were sequenced longitudinally to track T-cell clones before and after primary and booster YFV17D yellow fever vaccination. The cohort comprised two healthy male donors, one aged 18 to 29 and one aged 30 to 39 years. Overall study outcomes, separate from this receptor: Computational filtering was required because FACS-sorted repertoires could contain abundant contaminating clonotypes from the bulk population. Most clones expanded after primary vaccination (around 96% of CD4 and 88% of CD8) were re-detected after the booster, suggesting that broad memory maintenance occurred. Only a couple of donors were included in the study, so the extent to which the findings can be generalized is limited. A small share of clonotypes was detected in both CD4 and CD8 compartments, with the overlap likely arising from convergent recombination. The secondary T-cell response was weaker than the primary response but faster, peaking on day 5 instead of day 15.

This clonotype was seen a few times. This receptor's antigen is unknown. It has no much larger one-base neighbor in the sample; base qualities were not kept. V ends up 3 bases short and J 5 bases short, with an unmatched junction base count of 9. Measured from the cysteine to the phenylalanine, the CDR3 is 15 residues long. Solely the CDR3 DNA is kept, with 45 bases framed from the first base. The germline V gene (reference sequence) provides CDR1 DFQATT and CDR2 SNEGSKA. The label giving this sample's treatment or condition can be read as: live attenuated yellow fever vaccine strain. At each blood-draw timepoint, two biological replicates of bulk PBMCs were collected. A standard Ficoll-Paque protocol was used to isolate PBMCs from peripheral blood. RNA was extracted with TriZol from bulk PBMCs, CD4 and CD8 fractions, and dextramer-positive and dextramer-negative fractions. Synthesis of TCR cDNA relied on 5'RACE template switching, a step that introduced a universal primer site along with unique molecular identifiers. cDNA synthesis was primed from both the TCR alpha and TCR beta constant segments. Library amplification involved two PCR steps, and the second step added sample barcodes and sequencing adapters. Sequencing of libraries was done on Illumina HiSeq 2500 (2x100 bp) or NovaSeq (2x150 bp). The published analysis was carried out like this. Demultiplexing of reads and collapsing into UMI consensus sequences were performed with MIGEC, and V(D)J alignment was carried out with MiXCR. Using edgeR on replicate PBMC samples, clonotypes were called vaccine-responding if FDR was below 0.01 and the log2 fold change was above 5 up to day 15. Each bulk clonotype was labeled CD4 or CD8 based on which sequenced repertoire, CD4 or CD8, contained the clonotype at higher abundance. TCRdb reprocessed the public reads (quality trimming at Q25 with fastp, clone calling with MiXCR) and kept in-frame beta chains. Merged by CDR3 protein, the rows form single entries marked with the most common genes and DNA. V and J calls and clone size were set by TCRdb, not the authors. This sample is represented by a few hundred thousand distinct CDR3 sequences; 17% of them were singletons. The ten top clones hold about 18% of the sample.

The source is a man younger than 30 who received the YFV17D yellow fever vaccine. This sample comprised PBMCs, obtained around 5 days after the first yellow fever vaccination. The V gene is TRBV20-1 and the J gene is TRBJ1-5, with 8 bases aligning to TRBD1. In nucleotides, the sequence is TGCAGTGCTAGCCCGACAGGGGCCCGGGATCAGCCCCAGCATTTT. Its protein product is CSASPTGARDQPQHF.